The sequence of this T cell receptor beta chain was determined in a study of cytomegalovirus exposure and HLA in healthy donors. Study context: Earlier findings included more than 95 million unique TCR beta sequences obtained from 170 million or so T cells.

The PCR used 60 Vbeta and 13 Jbeta primers. Assay used: immunoSEQ multiplex PCR; TCRdb lists only in-frame clones, some missing. The table has some 140,000 clones, 80% to 85% seen once; the top ten hold less than 1.5%. The CDR3 covers 17 residues. The germline V gene encodes CDR1 SEHNR and CDR2 FQNEAQ (reference sequence). V was clipped by 4 bases and J by 8 bases, with 23 bases between them. Sequencing input: PBMCs. The receptor's source is a male donor in good health and CMV-seropositive. This chain links TRBV7-9 with TRBJ1-4; tentative D call: TRBD1 (5 bases). DNA for the CDR3: TGTGCCAGCAGCTGGGGGGGAAGGGACCCCTTCAACGAAAAACTGTTTTTT. Encoded protein: CASSWGGRDPFNEKLFF.